This paragraph covers one T cell receptor beta chain sequence. What it binds is unknown. Here immunoSEQ multiplex PCR was the method, and the copy in TCRdb shows in-frame clones only, minus some. The sample lists 84,000 or so clones, 75% to 95% occurring once. This sample stems from a study of OX40 agonist ivuxolimab in advanced cancers. Study-wide points: Still undetermined is the antigen specificity of the expanded peripheral T cells.

V was cut by 2 bases and J by 3 bases, with 7 bases left in between. Germline CDR1 is SSHAT and CDR2 is FNYEAQ (reference sequence). This CDR3 is built from 13 residues. The chain employs TRBV7-7 and TRBJ1-1; D uncertain. This TCR came from an adult with an advanced solid tumor such as melanoma, head and neck, liver or kidney cancer. The source material was CD4+ or CD8+ T cells sorted from blood, sampled in a trial of the OX40 agonist ivuxolimab. The CDR3 DNA is TGTGCCAGCAGCTTAACAGAGGACACTGAAGCTTTCTTT. It is translated as CASSLTEDTEAFF.